This entry features one T cell receptor beta chain sequence. Measured with immunoSEQ multiplex PCR; TCRdb has only the in-frame clones, and not every one. The sample records about 170,000 clones, 70% to 90% being singletons. The record originates from a study of T cell responses to AZD1222 COVID-19 vaccine. Trimming cost V 6 bases and J 3 bases, with 15 bases left between them. The CDR3 runs 15 residues. Per the germline V gene, CDR1 is SGHAT and CDR2 is FQNNGV. The gene calls are TRBV11-2 and TRBJ2-1; tentative D call: TRBD2 (7 bases). This receptor was identified in an adult who received the AZD1222 COVID-19 vaccine. Sample: peripheral blood, taken 28 days after the second AZD1222 dose. In nucleotides, the CDR3 is TGTGCCAGCAGAAATTGGGGGGGGCACTACAATGAGCAGTTCTTC. Its protein product is CASRNWGGHYNEQFF.